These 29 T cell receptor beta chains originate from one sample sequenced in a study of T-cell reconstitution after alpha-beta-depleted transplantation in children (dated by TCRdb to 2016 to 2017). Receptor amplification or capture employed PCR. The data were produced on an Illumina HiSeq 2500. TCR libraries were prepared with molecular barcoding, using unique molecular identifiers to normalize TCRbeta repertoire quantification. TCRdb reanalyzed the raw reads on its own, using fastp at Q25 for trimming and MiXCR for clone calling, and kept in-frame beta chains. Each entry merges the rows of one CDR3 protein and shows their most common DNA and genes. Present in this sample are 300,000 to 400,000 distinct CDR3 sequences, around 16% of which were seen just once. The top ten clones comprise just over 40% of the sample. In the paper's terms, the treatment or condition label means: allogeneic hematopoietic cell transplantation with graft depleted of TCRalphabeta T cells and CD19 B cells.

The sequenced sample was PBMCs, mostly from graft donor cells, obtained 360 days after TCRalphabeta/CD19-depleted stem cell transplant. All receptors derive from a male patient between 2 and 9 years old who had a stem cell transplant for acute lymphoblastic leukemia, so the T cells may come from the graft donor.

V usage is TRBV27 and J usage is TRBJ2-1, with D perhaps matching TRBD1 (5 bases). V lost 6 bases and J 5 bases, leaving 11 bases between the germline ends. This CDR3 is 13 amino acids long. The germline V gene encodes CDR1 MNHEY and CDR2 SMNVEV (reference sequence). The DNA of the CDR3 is TGTGCCAGCAGGGAACAGGAGCACAATGAGCAGTTCTTC. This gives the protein CASREQEHNEQFF.

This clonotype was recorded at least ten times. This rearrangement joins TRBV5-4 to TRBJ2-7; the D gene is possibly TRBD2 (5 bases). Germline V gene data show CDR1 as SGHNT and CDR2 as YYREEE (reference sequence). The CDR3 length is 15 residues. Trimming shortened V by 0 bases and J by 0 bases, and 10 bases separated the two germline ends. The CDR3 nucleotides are TGTGCCAGCAGCTTGGTCACGGGGAGCTCCTACGAGCAGTACTTC. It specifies CASSLVTGSSYEQYF.

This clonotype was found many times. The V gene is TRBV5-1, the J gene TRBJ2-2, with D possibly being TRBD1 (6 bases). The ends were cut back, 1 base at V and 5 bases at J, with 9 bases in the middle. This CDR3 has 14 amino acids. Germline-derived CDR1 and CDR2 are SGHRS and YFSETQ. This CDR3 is CASSLTGRTGELFF. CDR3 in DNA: TGCGCCAGCAGCTTGACAGGGAGAACCGGGGAGCTGTTTTTT. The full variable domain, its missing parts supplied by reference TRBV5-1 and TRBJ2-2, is KAGVTQTPRYLIKTRGQQVTLSCSPISGHRSVSWYQQTPGQGLQFLFEYFSETQRNKGNFPGRFSGRQFSNSRSEMNVSTLELGDSALYLCASSLTGRTGELFFGEGSRLTVL.

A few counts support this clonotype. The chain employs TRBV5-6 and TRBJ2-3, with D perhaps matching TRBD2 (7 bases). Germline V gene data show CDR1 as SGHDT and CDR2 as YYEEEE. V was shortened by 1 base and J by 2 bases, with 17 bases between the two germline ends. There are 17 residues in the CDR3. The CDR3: CASSLRGVGGLTDTQYF. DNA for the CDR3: TGTGCCAGCAGCTTGAGGGGGGTCGGGGGGCTCACAGATACGCAGTATTTT. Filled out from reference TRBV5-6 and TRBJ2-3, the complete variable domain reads DAGVTQSPTHLIKTRGQQVTLRCSPKSGHDTVSWYQQALGQGPQFIFQYYEEEERQRGNFPDRFSGHQFPNYSSELNVNALLLGDSALYLCASSLRGVGGLTDTQYFGPGTRLTVL.

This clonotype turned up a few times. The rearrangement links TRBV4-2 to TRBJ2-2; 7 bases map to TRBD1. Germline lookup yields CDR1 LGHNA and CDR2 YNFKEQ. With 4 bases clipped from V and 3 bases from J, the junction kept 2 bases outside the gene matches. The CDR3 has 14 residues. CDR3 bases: TGTGCCAGCAGCCCTGGACAGGACACCGGGGAGCTGTTTTTT. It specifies CASSPGQDTGELFF.

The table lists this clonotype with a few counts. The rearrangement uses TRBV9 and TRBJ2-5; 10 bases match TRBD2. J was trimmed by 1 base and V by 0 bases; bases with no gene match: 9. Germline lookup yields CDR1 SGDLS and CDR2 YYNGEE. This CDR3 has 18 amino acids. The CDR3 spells CASSVGPSGRGIQETQYF. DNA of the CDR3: TGTGCCAGCAGCGTAGGCCCTAGCGGGAGAGGGATCCAAGAGACCCAGTACTTC.

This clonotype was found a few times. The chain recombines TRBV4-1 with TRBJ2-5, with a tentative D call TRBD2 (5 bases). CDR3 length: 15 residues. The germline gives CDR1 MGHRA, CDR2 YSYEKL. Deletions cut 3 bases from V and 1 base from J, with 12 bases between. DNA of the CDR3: TGCGCCAGCAGCCAGGCTAGCAAGGGCCAAGAGACCCAGTACTTC. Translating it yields CASSQASKGQETQYF.

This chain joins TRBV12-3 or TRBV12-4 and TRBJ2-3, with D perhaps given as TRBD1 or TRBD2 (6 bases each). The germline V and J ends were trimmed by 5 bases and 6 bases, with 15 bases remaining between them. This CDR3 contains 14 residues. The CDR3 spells CASSARRGVDTQYF. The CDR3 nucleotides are TGTGCCAGCAGTGCCCGGAGGGGGGTCGATACGCAGTATTTT.

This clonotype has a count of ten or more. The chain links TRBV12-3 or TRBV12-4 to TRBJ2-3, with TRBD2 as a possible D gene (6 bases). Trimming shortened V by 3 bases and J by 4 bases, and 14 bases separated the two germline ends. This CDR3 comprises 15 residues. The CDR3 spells CASSFWRGGPDTQYF. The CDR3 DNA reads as TGTGCCAGCAGTTTCTGGCGGGGTGGTCCAGATACGCAGTATTTT.

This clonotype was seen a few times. CDR3 nucleotides: TGTGCCAGCACCATTGGGGGGCTGGGTGGTGTGGGAAACATTCAGTACTTC. Its translation is CASTIGGLGGVGNIQYF. The chain couples TRBV12-3 or TRBV12-4 to TRBJ2-4; D possibly matches TRBD1 or TRBD2 (6 bases each). The CDR3 sequence is 17 residues long. V lost 7 bases and J lost 6, with 25 bases in between.

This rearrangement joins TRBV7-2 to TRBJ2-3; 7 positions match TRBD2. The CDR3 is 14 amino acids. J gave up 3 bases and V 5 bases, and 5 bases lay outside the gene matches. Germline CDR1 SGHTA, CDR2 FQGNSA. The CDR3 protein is CASSAGVGTDTQYF. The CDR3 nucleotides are TGTGCCAGCAGCGCGGGAGTTGGTACAGATACGCAGTATTTT.

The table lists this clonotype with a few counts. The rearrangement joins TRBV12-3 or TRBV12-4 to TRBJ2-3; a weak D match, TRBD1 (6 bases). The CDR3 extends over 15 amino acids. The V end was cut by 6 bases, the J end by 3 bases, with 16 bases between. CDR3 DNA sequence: TGTGCCAGCAGCCCTAGGACAGTCGTGACAGATACGCAGTATTTT. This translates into CASSPRTVVTDTQYF.

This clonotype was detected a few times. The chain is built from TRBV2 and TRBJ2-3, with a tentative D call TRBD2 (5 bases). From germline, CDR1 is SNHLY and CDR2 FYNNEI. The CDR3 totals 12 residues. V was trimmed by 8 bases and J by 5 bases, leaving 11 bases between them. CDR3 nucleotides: TGTGCCAGCGCCGGGGATTTAGATACGCAGTATTTT. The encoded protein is CASAGDLDTQYF.

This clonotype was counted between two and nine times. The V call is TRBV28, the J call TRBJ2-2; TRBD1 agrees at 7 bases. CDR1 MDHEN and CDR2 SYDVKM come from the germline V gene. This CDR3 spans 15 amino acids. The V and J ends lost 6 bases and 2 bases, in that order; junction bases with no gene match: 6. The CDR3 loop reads CASRPTGFNTGELFF. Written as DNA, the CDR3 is TGTGCCAGCAGACCGACAGGGTTTAACACCGGGGAGCTGTTTTTT.

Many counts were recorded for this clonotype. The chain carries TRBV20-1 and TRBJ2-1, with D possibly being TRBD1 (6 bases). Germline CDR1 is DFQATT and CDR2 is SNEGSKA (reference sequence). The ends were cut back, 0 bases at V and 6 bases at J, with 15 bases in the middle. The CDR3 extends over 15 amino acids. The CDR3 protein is CSARDRQGKVNEQFF. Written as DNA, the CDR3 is TGCAGTGCTAGAGATAGGCAGGGGAAGGTCAATGAGCAGTTCTTC.

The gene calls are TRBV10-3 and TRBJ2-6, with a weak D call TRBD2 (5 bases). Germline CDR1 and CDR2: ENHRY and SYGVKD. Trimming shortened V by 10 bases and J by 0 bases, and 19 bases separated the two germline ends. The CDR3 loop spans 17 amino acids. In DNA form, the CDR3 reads TGTGCCACCGTAGCGTCGAGGGCCAGCTCTGGGGCCAACGTCCTGACTTTC. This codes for CATVASRASSGANVLTF.

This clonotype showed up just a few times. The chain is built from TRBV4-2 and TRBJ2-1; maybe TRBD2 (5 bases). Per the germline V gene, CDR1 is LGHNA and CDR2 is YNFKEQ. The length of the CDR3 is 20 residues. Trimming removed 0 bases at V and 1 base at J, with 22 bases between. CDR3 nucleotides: TGTGCCAGCAGCCAAGACGTAGGGAGACCGATCACTTGGTCCTACAATGAGCAGTTCTTC. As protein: CASSQDVGRPITWSYNEQFF.

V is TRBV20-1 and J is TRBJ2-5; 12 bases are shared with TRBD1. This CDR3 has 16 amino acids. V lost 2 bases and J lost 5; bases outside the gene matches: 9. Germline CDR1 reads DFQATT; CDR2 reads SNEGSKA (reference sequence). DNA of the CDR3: TGCAGTGCTAGAATTCGGGGACAGGGGGCGTGGGAGACCCAGTACTTC. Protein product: CSARIRGQGAWETQYF.

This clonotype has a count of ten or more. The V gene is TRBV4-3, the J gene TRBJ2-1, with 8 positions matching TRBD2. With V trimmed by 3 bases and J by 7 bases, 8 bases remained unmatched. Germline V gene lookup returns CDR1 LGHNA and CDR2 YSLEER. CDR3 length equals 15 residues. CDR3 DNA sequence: TGCGCCAGCAGCCAGTATGTAGCGGGATATAATGAGCAGTTCTTC. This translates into CASSQYVAGYNEQFF.

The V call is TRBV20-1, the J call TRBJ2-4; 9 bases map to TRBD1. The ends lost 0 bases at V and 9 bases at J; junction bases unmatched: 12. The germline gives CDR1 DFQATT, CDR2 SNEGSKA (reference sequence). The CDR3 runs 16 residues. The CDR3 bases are TGCAGTGCTAGAGATCCTGGGACAGGGTATCAGGGCATTCAGTACTTC. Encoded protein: CSARDPGTGYQGIQYF.

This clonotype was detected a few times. The CDR3 reads CGLSKGLETQYF. Here the CDR3 DNA reads TGCGGGCTGAGTAAAGGGTTAGAGACCCAGTACTTC. The chain carries TRBV29-1 and TRBJ2-5; D unresolved. CDR3 length: 12 amino acids. Germline V gene sequence: CDR1 SQVTM, CDR2 ANQGSEA.

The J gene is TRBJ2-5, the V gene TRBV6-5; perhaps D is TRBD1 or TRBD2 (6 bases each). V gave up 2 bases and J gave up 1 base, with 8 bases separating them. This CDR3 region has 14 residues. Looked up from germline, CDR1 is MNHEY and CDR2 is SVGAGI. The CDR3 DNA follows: TGTGCCAGCAGTTACGGGGGGCCCCAAGAGACCCAGTACTTC. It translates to CASSYGGPQETQYF.

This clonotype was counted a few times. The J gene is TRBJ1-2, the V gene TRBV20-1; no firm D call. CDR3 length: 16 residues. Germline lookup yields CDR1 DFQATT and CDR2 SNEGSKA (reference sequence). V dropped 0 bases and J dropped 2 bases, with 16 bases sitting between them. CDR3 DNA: TGCAGTGCTAGAGATCAGGCGCAGCATACCAACTATGGCTACACCTTC. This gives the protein CSARDQAQHTNYGYTF.

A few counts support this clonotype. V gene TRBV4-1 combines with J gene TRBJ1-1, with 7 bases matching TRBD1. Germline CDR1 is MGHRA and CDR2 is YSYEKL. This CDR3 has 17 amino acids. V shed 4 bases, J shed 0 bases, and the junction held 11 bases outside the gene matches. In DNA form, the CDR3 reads TGCGCCAGCAGCCTCACCGGGACAGCTTATATGAACACTGAAGCTTTCTTT. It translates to CASSLTGTAYMNTEAFF.

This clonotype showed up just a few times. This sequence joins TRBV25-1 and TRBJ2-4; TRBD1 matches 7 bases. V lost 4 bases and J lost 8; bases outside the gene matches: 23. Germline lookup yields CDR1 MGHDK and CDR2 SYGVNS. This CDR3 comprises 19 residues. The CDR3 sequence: CASSASLTRTGGLGDIQYF. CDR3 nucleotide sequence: TGTGCCAGCAGTGCCAGCCTTACCAGGACAGGTGGTTTGGGGGACATTCAGTACTTC. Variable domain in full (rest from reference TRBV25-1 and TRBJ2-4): EADIYQTPRYLVIGTGKKITLECSQTMGHDKMYWYQQDPGMELHLIHYSYGVNSTEKGDLSSESTVSRIRTEHFPLTLESARPSHTSQYLCASSASLTRTGGLGDIQYFGAGTRLSVL.

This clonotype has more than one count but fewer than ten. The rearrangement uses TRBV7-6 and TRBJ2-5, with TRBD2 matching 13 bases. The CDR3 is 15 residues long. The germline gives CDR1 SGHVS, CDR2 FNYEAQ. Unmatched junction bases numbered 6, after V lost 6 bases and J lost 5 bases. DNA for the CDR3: TGTGCCAGCAGAACTAGCGGGAGGGCCTCGGAGACCCAGTACTTC. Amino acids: CASRTSGRASETQYF.

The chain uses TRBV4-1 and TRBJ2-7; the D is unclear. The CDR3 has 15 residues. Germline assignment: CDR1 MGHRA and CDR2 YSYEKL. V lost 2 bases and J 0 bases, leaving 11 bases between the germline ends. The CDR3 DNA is TGCGCCAGCAGCCAAAGGGTCGATAGCTCCTACGAGCAGTACTTC. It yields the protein CASSQRVDSSYEQYF.

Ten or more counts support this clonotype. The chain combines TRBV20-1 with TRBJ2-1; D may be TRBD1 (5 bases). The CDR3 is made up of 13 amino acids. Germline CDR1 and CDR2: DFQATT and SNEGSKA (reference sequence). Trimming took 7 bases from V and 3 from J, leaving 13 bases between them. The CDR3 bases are TGCAGTGATAGGCAGGGTGGCTACAATGAGCAGTTCTTC. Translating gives CSDRQGGYNEQFF.

The CDR3, as DNA: TGTGCCAGCAGCCTTTATCCAGGGGGCACTGAAGCTTTCTTT. It specifies CASSLYPGGTEAFF. The gene calls are TRBV7-9 and TRBJ1-1, with TRBD1 matching over 7 bases. V shed 5 bases, J shed 4 bases, and the junction held 7 bases outside the gene matches. The germline gives CDR1 SEHNR, CDR2 FQNEAQ (reference sequence). The CDR3 length is 14 residues.